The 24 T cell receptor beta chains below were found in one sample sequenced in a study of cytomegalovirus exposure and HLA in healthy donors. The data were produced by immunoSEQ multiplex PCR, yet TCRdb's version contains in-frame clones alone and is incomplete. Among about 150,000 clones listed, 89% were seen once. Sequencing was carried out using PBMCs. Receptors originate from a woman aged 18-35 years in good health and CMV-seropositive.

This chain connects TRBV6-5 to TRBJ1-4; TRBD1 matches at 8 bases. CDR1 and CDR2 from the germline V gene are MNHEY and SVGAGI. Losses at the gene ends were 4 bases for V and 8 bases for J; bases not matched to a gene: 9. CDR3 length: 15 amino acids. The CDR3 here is CASSFLTGDGEKLFF. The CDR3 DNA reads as TGTGCCAGCAGTTTCCTGACAGGGGACGGGGAAAAACTGTTTTTT.

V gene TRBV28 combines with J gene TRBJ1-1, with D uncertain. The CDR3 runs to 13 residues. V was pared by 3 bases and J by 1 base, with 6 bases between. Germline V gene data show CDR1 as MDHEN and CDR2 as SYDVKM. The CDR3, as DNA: TGTGCCAGCAGTTTGAAGCGGAACACTGAAGCTTTCTTT. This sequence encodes CASSLKRNTEAFF.

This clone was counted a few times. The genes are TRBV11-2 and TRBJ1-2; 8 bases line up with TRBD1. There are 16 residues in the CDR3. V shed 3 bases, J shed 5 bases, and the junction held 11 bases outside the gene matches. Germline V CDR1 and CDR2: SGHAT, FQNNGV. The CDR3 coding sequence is TGTGCCAGCAGCTTCGCCCCCGGACAGGGATCGTATGGCTACACCTTC. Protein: CASSFAPGQGSYGYTF.

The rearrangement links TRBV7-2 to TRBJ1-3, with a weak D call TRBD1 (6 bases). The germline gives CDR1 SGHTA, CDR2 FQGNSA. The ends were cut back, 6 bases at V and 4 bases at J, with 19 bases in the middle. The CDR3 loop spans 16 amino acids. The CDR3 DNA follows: TGTGCCAGCAGGTTACAGGGTTCTTTAGGAGGAAACACCATATATTTT. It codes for CASRLQGSLGGNTIYF. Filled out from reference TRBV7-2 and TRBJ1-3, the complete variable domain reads GAGVSQSPSNKVTEKGKDVELRCDPISGHTALYWYRQSLGQGLEFLIYFQGNSAPDKSGLPSDRFSAERTGGSVSTLTIQRTQQEDSAVYLCASRLQGSLGGNTIYFGEGSWLTVV.

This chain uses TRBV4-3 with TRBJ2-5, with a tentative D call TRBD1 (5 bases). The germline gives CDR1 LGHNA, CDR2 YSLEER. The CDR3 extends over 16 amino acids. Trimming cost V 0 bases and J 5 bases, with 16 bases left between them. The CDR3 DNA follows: TGCGCCAGCAGCCAAGAAAGGTTTACAGGACGCGAGACCCAGTACTTC. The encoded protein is CASSQERFTGRETQYF.

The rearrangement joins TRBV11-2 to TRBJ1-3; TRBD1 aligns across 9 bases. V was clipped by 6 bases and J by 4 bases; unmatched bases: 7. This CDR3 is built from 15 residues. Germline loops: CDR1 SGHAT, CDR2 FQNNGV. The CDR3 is CASRRGTGQGNTIYF. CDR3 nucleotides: TGTGCCAGCAGACGAGGGACAGGGCAAGGAAACACCATATATTTT.

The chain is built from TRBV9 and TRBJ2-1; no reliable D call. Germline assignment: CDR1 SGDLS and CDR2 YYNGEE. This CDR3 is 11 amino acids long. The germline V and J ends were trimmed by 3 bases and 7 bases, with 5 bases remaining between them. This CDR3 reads CASSARNEQFF. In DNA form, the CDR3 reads TGTGCCAGCAGCGCCCGGAATGAGCAGTTCTTC.

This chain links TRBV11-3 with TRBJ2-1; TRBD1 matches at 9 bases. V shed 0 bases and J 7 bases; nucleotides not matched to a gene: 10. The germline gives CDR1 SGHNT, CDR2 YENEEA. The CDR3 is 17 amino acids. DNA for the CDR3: TGTGCCAGCAGCTTAGATATGGGACAGGGTATTTTGAATGAGCAGTTCTTC. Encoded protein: CASSLDMGQGILNEQFF.

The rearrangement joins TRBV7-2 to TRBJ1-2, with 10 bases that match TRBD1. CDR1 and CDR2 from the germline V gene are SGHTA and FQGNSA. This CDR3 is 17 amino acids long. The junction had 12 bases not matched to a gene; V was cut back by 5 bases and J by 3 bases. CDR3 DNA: TGTGCCAGCAGCCAGGCGGGGGGACAGGGGACCTACTATGGCTACACCTTC. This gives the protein CASSQAGGQGTYYGYTF.

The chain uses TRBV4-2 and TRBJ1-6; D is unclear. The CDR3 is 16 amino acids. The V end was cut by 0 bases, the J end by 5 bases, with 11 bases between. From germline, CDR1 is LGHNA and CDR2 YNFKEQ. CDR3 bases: TGTGCCAGCAGCCAAGAGGTGGCGGGGAATAATTCACCCCTCCACTTT. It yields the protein CASSQEVAGNNSPLHF.

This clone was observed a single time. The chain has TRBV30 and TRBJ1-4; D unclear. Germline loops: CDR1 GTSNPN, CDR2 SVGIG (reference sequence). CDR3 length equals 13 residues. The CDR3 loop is CAEGGTTNEKLFF. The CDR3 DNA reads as TGTGCAGAGGGCGGGACAACTAATGAAAAACTGTTTTTT.

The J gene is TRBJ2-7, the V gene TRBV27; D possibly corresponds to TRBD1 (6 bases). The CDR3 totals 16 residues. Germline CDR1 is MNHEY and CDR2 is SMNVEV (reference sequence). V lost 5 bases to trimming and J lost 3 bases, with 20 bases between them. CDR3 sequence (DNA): TGTGCCAGCAGTCGTTACAATGGACAGACCTTCTACGAGCAGTACTTC. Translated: CASSRYNGQTFYEQYF.

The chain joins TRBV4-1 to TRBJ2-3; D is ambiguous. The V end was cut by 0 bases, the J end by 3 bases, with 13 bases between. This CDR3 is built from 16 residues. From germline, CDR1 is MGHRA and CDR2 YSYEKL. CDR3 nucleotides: TGCGCCAGCAGCCAAGATTATGTCCTAACGACAGATACGCAGTATTTT. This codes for CASSQDYVLTTDTQYF.

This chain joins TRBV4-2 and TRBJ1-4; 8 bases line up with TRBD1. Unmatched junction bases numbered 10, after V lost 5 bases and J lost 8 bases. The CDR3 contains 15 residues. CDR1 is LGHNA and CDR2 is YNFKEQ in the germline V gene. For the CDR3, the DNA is TGTGCCAGCAGCGAGGCAGACAGGGGTGGGGAAAAACTGTTTTTT. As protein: CASSEADRGGEKLFF.

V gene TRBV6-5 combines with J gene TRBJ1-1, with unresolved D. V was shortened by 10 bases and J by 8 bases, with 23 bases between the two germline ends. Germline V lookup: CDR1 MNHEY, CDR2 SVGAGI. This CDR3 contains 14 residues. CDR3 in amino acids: CATRRGTPRGEAFF. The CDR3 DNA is TGTGCCACCCGACGCGGCACCCCCCGCGGAGAAGCTTTCTTT.

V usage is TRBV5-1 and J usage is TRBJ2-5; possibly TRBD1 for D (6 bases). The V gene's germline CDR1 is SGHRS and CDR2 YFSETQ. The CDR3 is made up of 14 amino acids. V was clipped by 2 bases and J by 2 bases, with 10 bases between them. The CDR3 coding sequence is TGCGCCAGCAGCTTCAGGGGACCTCAAGAGACCCAGTACTTC. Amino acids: CASSFRGPQETQYF.

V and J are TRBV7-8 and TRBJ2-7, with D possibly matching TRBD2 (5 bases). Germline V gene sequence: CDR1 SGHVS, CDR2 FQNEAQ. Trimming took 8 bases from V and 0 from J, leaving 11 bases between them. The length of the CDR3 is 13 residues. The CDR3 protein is CASGRVSSYEQYF. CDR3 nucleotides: TGTGCCAGCGGGCGGGTAAGCTCCTACGAGCAGTACTTC.

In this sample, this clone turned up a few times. As DNA, the CDR3 is TGTGCCAGCAAGCGGGAGTATGGCTACACCTTC. This encodes CASKREYGYTF. The rearrangement joins TRBV2 to TRBJ1-2; D remains unclear. The germline V gene has CDR1 SNHLY and CDR2 FYNNEI. V was pared by 7 bases and J by 5 bases, with 8 bases between. The CDR3 runs 11 residues.

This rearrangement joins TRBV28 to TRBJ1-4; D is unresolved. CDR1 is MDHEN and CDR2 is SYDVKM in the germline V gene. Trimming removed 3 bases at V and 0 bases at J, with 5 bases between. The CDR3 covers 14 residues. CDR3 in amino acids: CASSFSATNEKLFF. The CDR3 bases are TGTGCCAGCAGTTTTTCCGCAACTAATGAAAAACTGTTTTTT.

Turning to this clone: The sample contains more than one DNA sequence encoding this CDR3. The DNA for the CDR3 is TGTGCCAGCAGTTTATGGGGACTGGAAGATACGCAGTATTTT. Protein sequence: CASSLWGLEDTQYF. The V gene is TRBV27, the J gene TRBJ2-3; TRBD2 is a possible D gene (6 bases). V lost 1 base and J 5 bases, leaving 10 bases between the germline ends. The CDR3 is 14 amino acids. Looked up from germline, CDR1 is MNHEY and CDR2 is SMNVEV (reference sequence).

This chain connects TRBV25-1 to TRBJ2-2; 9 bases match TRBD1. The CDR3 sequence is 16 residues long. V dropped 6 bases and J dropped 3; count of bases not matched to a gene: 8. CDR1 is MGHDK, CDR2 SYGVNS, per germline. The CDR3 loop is CASSVTGQGYTGELFF. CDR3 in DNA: TGTGCCAGCAGCGTTACGGGACAGGGCTACACCGGGGAGCTGTTTTTT.

The CDR3 is CALRGGGNQPQHF. Written as DNA, the CDR3 is TGTGCCCTACGGGGAGGTGGCAATCAGCCCCAGCATTTT. This chain uses TRBV30 with TRBJ1-5; D gene uncertain. The CDR3 runs to 13 residues. V was pared by 8 bases and J by 2 bases, with 13 bases between. Germline lookup yields CDR1 GTSNPN and CDR2 SVGIG (reference sequence).

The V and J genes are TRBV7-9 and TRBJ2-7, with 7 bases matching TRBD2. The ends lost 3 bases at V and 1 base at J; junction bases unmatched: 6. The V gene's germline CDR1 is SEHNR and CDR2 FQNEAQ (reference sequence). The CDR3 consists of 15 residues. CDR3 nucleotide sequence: TGTGCCAGCAGCTTTCGGGCGGGGGAGTCCTACGAGCAGTACTTC. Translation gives CASSFRAGESYEQYF. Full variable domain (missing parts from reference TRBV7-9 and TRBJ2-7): DTGVSQNPRHKITKRGQNVTFRCDPISEHNRLYWYRQTLGQGPEFLTYFQNEAQLEKSRLLSDRFSAERPKGSFSTLEIQRTEQGDSAMYLCASSFRAGESYEQYFGPGTRLTVT.

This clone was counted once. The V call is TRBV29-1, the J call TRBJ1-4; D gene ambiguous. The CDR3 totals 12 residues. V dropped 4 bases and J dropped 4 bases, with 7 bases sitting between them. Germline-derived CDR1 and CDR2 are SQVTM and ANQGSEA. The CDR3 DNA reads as TGCAGCGTTGTCCTTTTTAATGAAAAACTGTTTTTT. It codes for CSVVLFNEKLFF.